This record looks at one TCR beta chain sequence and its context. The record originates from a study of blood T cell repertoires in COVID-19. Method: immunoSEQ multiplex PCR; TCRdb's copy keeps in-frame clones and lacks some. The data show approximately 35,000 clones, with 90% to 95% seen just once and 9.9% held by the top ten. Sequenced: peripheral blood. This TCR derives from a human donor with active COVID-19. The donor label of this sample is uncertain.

CDR3 amino acids: CASSDSWDRDFSGNTIYF. DNA of the CDR3: TGTGCCAGCAGCGACTCCTGGGACAGGGACTTCTCTGGAAACACCATATATTTT. The gene calls are TRBV9 and TRBJ1-3; 9 bases are shared with TRBD1. V lost 3 bases and J lost 0; bases outside the gene matches: 10. Germline V gene sequence: CDR1 SGDLS, CDR2 YYNGEE. This CDR3 is 18 amino acids long.